The T cell receptor beta chain under discussion was sequenced for a study of shared clonotypes between healthy human individuals. CDR1 and CDR2 from the germline V gene are SGHRS and YFSETQ. Trimming took off 4 bases at V and 4 bases at J, with 21 bases between the two ends. CDR3 length: 18 amino acids. Findings and caveats of the study: It was the non-shared clonotypes that had lower generation probabilities than clonotypes shared by all four donors.

A remark on this clone: The antigen is not known.

The DNA input per sorted-subset replicate PCR was roughly 0.2 ug, corresponding to roughly 30,000 T cell genomes. Generated by immunoSEQ multiplex PCR, the TCRdb table keeps only in-frame clones and is missing some. Here the sample spans about a million clones, over 75% being singletons. V gene TRBV5-1 combines with J gene TRBJ1-6, with D perhaps TRBD1 (6 bases). The receptor comes from a young man in good health. The sequenced sample consisted of memory CD4+ T cells sorted from blood. Subset in this sample: CD45RA-negative fraction. CDR3 nucleotides: TGCGCCAGCAGCGCGTACCCTCGGGACACATCGTATAATTCACCCCTCCACTTT. Translated, it gives CASSAYPRDTSYNSPLHF.